The 13 T cell receptor beta chains in this list originate from one sample, sequenced in a study of early T cells in non-severe SARS-CoV-2 infection. Using its own MiXCR run on the 5' RACE reads, TCRdb lists one record per CDR3 protein. In the table there are more than 85,000 distinct CDR3 sequences, approximately 14% of which are singletons. Input material: whole blood. The receptor set was obtained from an adult who was a healthcare worker with PCR-confirmed SARS-CoV-2 infection or an uninfected control (not recorded which).

This clonotype was seen a handful of times. This chain links TRBV11-2 with TRBJ1-2; 7 nucleotides line up with TRBD1. The CDR3 is 13 residues long. The J segment lost 4 bases and the V segment lost 5 bases, leaving 4 bases of the junction unmatched. Germline V gene data show CDR1 as SGHAT and CDR2 as FQNNGV. This CDR3 is CASSHDRVYGYTF. Written as DNA, the CDR3 is TGTGCCAGCAGCCACGACAGGGTCTATGGCTACACCTTC. The variable domain in full, with the rest retrieved from reference TRBV11-2 and TRBJ1-2, is EAGVAQSPRYKIIEKRQSVAFWCNPISGHATLYWYQQILGQGPKLLIQFQNNGVVDDSQLPKDRFSAERLKGVDSTLKIQPAKLEDSAVYLCASSHDRVYGYTFGSGTRLTVV.

This clonotype occurred a few times. The chain employs TRBV20-1 and TRBJ2-5; 9 nucleotides agree with TRBD1. The V gene end was trimmed by 3 bases and the J gene end by 0 bases; junction bases not matched to a gene: 17. The CDR3 sequence is 19 residues long. In germline, CDR1 is DFQATT, CDR2 SNEGSKA (reference sequence). CDR3 nucleotide sequence: TGCAGTGCTAGGAAGGGGACAGGGATAATGGTGGGCCACCAAGAGACCCAGTACTTC. This encodes CSARKGTGIMVGHQETQYF.

The rearrangement joins TRBV14 to TRBJ1-2, with a weak D call TRBD1 (5 bases). The germline V gene has CDR1 SGHDN and CDR2 FVKESK. Trimming left V 4 bases short and J 0 bases short, with 9 bases between. The CDR3 is 14 amino acids. The CDR3 sequence: CASSRPGPNYGYTF. The CDR3 DNA reads as TGTGCCAGCAGCCGACCGGGACCTAACTATGGCTACACCTTC.

This clonotype was recorded many times. The J gene is TRBJ2-5, the V gene TRBV29-1; D is ambiguous. V gave up 7 bases and J gave up 3 bases, with 18 bases separating them. This CDR3 comprises 14 residues. Germline CDR1 is SQVTM and CDR2 is ANQGSEA. CDR3 region: CSGSTAITKETQYF. CDR3 in DNA: TGCAGCGGGAGTACAGCGATAACCAAAGAGACCCAGTACTTC. Variable domain in full (rest from reference TRBV29-1 and TRBJ2-5): SAVISQKPSRDICQRGTSLTIQCQVDSQVTMMFWYRQQPGQSLTLIATANQGSEATYESGFVIDKFPISRPNLTFSTLTVSNMSPEDSSIYLCSGSTAITKETQYFGPGTRLLVL.

This clonotype has only a few counts. The chain combines TRBV7-9 with TRBJ1-2, with D perhaps TRBD1 (6 bases). Germline loops: CDR1 SEHNR, CDR2 FQNEAQ (reference sequence). The CDR3 covers 15 residues. Trimming took off 1 base at V and 6 bases at J, with 15 bases between the two ends. The CDR3 is CASSLEVRGAHGYTF. DNA for the CDR3: TGTGCCAGCAGCTTAGAAGTCCGGGGGGCCCATGGCTACACCTTC.

The CDR3 coding sequence is TGTGCCAGCAGTTTAGCCCCACAGCGCAGAACCTACGAGCAGTACTTC. As protein: CASSLAPQRRTYEQYF. This chain connects TRBV27 to TRBJ2-7; D gene unclear. Germline V lookup: CDR1 MNHEY, CDR2 SMNVEV (reference sequence). This CDR3 has 16 residues. V was trimmed by 2 bases and J by 2 bases, leaving 16 bases between them.

A few counts support this clonotype. Here the CDR3 DNA reads TGTGCCAGCGCACCCGGACGGTTAGCCAAAAACATTCAGTACTTC. Its translation: CASAPGRLAKNIQYF. This chain links TRBV12-3 or TRBV12-4 with TRBJ2-4, with D unresolved. The CDR3 is 15 amino acids. Trimming left V 8 bases short and J 0 bases short, with 14 bases between.

This clonotype appeared many times. The chain uses TRBV12-3 or TRBV12-4 and TRBJ2-2, with unresolved D. The CDR3 length is 15 residues. V lost 5 bases and J lost 7, with 17 bases in between. CDR3 sequence reads: CASSPRINPSGELFF. Here the CDR3 DNA reads TGTGCCAGCAGTCCCCGGATCAATCCCAGCGGGGAGCTGTTTTTT.

The chain combines TRBV6-1 with TRBJ1-3, with D unresolved. Germline values: CDR1 MNHNS, CDR2 SASEGT. The CDR3 spans 14 residues. The V and J ends lost 0 bases and 3 bases respectively, with 6 bases between them. CDR3 sequence: CASSEAFVGNTIYF. The CDR3 DNA follows: TGTGCCAGCAGTGAAGCCTTCGTTGGAAACACCATATATTTT.

A few counts support this clonotype. One end of the junction is discordant with germline, which a read error may explain. This sequence joins TRBV10-1 and TRBJ2-7; the match to TRBD1 covers 7 bases. Germline V gene sequence: CDR1 WNHNN, CDR2 SYGVQD (reference sequence). The CDR3 has 16 residues. The chain's CDR3 is CASSDSGTVASHEQYF. The DNA of the CDR3 is TGCGCCAGCAGTGACTCCGGGACAGTGGCCTCCCACGAGCAGTACTTC.

This clonotype was found many times. V usage is TRBV27 and J usage is TRBJ1-1; possible D gene TRBD1, 6 bases. V lost 5 bases and J 1 base, leaving 11 bases between the germline ends. Germline-derived CDR1 and CDR2 are MNHEY and SMNVEV (reference sequence). This CDR3 region has 14 residues. The DNA for the CDR3 is TGTGCCAGCAGTCCGGGACACCGGAACACTGAAGCTTTCTTT. Its protein product is CASSPGHRNTEAFF.

The chain combines TRBV29-1 with TRBJ2-2; D possibly corresponds to TRBD2 (5 bases). The CDR3 loop spans 12 amino acids. Trimming took off 4 bases at V and 6 bases at J, with 9 bases between the two ends. CDR1 is SQVTM and CDR2 is ANQGSEA in the germline V gene. CDR3 loop: CSVGRAAGELFF. CDR3 in DNA: TGCAGCGTTGGTCGAGCGGCCGGGGAGCTGTTTTTT.

V usage is TRBV12-3 or TRBV12-4 and J usage is TRBJ2-1; the D gene is possibly TRBD2 (5 bases). The V and J ends lost 0 bases and 8 bases respectively, with 5 bases between them. This CDR3 comprises 12 residues. Here the CDR3 DNA reads TGTGCCAGCAGTTTAGCGCGGGATGAGCAGTTCTTC. Its protein is CASSLARDEQFF.